The clone carrying this TCR beta chain came up many times. The antigen remains undetermined. These data originate in a study of CD8 T cells in ankylosing spondylitis. General study findings and limits: What appeared characteristic of ankylosing spondylitis blood was a TCR beta motif of 7 or 8 highly homologous variants.

This CDR3 spans 15 amino acids. Trimming removed 0 bases from V and 0 bases from J, with 6 bases in between. The V gene's germline CDR1 is SGDLS and CDR2 YYNGEE. TCRdb called the 5' RACE reads again in MiXCR, with one record for every CDR3 protein. The sample shows fewer than 750,000 distinct CDR3 sequences, around 20% of them seen only once. The chain links TRBV9 to TRBJ2-2; a weak D match, TRBD2 (5 bases). The sequenced sample consisted of blood, either unsorted or a sorted T cell fraction (not recorded which). This sequence was found in a male donor with ankylosing spondylitis. In DNA form, the CDR3 reads TGTGCCAGCAGCGTAGTCGGGGCGAACACCGGGGAGCTGTTTTTT. This encodes CASSVVGANTGELFF. Drawing the rest from reference TRBV9 and TRBJ2-2, the complete variable domain is DSGVTQTPKHLITATGQRVTLRCSPRSGDLSVYWYQQSLDQGLQFLIQYYNGEERAKGNILERFSAQQFPDLHSELNLSSLELGDSALYFCASSVVGANTGELFFGEGSRLTVL.